One sample yielded the 21 T cell receptor beta chains listed below, sequenced in a study of blood T cell repertoires in COVID-19. The repertoire was sequenced with immunoSEQ multiplex PCR; TCRdb's copy has only in-frame clones and lacks some. The data contain about 440,000 clones, 90% of them singletons. Sequencing used PBMCs or T cells enriched from blood (not recorded which). The receptors here all came from a man younger than 30 who had recovered from COVID-19.

The V and J genes are TRBV7-9 and TRBJ1-3; 7 bases line up with TRBD1. Germline assignment: CDR1 SEHNR and CDR2 FQNEAQ (reference sequence). CDR3 length equals 16 residues. The J segment lost 0 bases and the V segment lost 5 bases, leaving 7 bases of the junction unmatched. The CDR3 DNA follows: TGTGCCAGCAGCGTACGGGACAGCATCTCTGGAAACACCATATATTTT. Protein product: CASSVRDSISGNTIYF.

J is TRBJ2-1 and V is TRBV7-7; D is possibly TRBD2 (5 bases). Germline V lookup: CDR1 SSHAT, CDR2 FNYEAQ (reference sequence). Trimming left V 5 bases short and J 9 bases short, with 20 bases between. This CDR3 comprises 15 residues. DNA for the CDR3: TGTGCCAGCAGCCCCAGGCTAGGCGAGGGTTTTGAGCAGTTCTTC. Translation gives CASSPRLGEGFEQFF.

Only one count was recorded for this clone. The chain couples TRBV19 to TRBJ1-3; 7 nucleotides align to TRBD1. This CDR3 is 15 amino acids long. The germline V gene encodes CDR1 LNHDA and CDR2 SQIVND (reference sequence). J was trimmed by 0 bases and V by 7 bases; bases with no gene match: 6. CDR3 bases: TGTGCCAGTAATATCGGGACAGCCTCTGGAAACACCATATATTTT. It specifies CASNIGTASGNTIYF.

This chain uses TRBV6-4 with TRBJ2-1, with D tentatively TRBD2 (6 bases). The CDR3 has 15 residues. V was trimmed by 2 bases and J by 5 bases, leaving 13 bases between them. Germline CDR1 and CDR2: MRHNA and SNTAGT. The CDR3 loop reads CASSDGGEEDNEQFF. CDR3 coding DNA: TGTGCCAGCAGTGACGGCGGGGAAGAGGACAATGAGCAGTTCTTC.

This chain joins TRBV3-1 (or the pseudogene TRBV3-2) and TRBJ2-1; 8 bases match TRBD2. The junction had 2 bases not matched to a gene; V was cut back by 0 bases and J by 7 bases. The CDR3 contains 14 residues. Germline V gene sequence: CDR1 LGHDT, CDR2 YNNKEL (reference sequence). The CDR3, as DNA: TGTGCCAGCAGCCAAGATCAGCGGGGGAATGAGCAGTTCTTC. This codes for CASSQDQRGNEQFF.

This CDR3 reads CASSLVTGLNTEAFF. The CDR3 region has the DNA TGTGCCAGCAGTTTAGTAACAGGCCTGAACACTGAAGCTTTCTTT. The gene calls are TRBV28 and TRBJ1-1, with TRBD1 as a possible D gene (5 bases). The V and J ends lost 2 bases and 0 bases respectively, with 10 bases between them. The germline V gene encodes CDR1 MDHEN and CDR2 SYDVKM. The CDR3 consists of 15 residues.

The genes are TRBV27 and TRBJ1-4, with D possibly being TRBD1 (5 bases). The CDR3 has 14 residues. V was cut by 4 bases and J by 5 bases, with 11 bases left in between. The germline gives CDR1 MNHEY, CDR2 SMNVEV (reference sequence). For the CDR3, the DNA is TGTGCCAGCAGTTACAGGTTCCCGAATGAAAAACTGTTTTTT. It yields the protein CASSYRFPNEKLFF.

The chain recombines TRBV11-2 with TRBJ2-1, with 10 bases matching TRBD2. V shed 5 bases, J shed 3 bases, and the junction held 4 bases outside the gene matches. The germline V gene encodes CDR1 SGHAT and CDR2 FQNNGV. This CDR3 has 15 amino acids. The CDR3 region is CASSVTSGYYNEQFF. As DNA, the CDR3 is TGTGCCAGCAGCGTGACTAGCGGGTACTACAATGAGCAGTTCTTC.

The V call is TRBV28, the J call TRBJ1-1; D is possibly TRBD1 (5 bases). The V and J ends lost 5 bases and 6 bases respectively, with 10 bases between them. The CDR3 has 12 residues. Germline CDR1 reads MDHEN; CDR2 reads SYDVKM. The CDR3 DNA reads TGTGCCAGCAGTCGGCAGACAGCTGAAGCTTTCTTT. Translating it yields CASSRQTAEAFF.

This clone was seen a single time. In nucleotides, the CDR3 is TGTGCCAGCAGTTACGAGCGAGCGGGTGGGACCCAGTACTTC. Protein sequence: CASSYERAGGTQYF. The chain recombines TRBV6-6 with TRBJ2-5; D is perhaps TRBD2 (6 bases). Germline values: CDR1 MNHNY, CDR2 SVGAGI (reference sequence). This CDR3 spans 14 amino acids. Trimming stripped 2 bases from V and 7 bases from J, with 14 bases between.

The chain uses TRBV19 and TRBJ1-2, with 10 bases lining up with TRBD1. In germline, CDR1 is LNHDA, CDR2 SQIVND (reference sequence). The CDR3 runs to 13 residues. Trimming removed 4 bases from V and 4 bases from J; junction bases left unmatched: 0. CDR3 in DNA: TGTGCCAGTAGTAGGGACAGGGGCTATGGCTACACCTTC. It codes for CASSRDRGYGYTF.

This chain links TRBV7-9 with TRBJ1-2; D unclear. The CDR3 extends over 12 amino acids. Trimming pared 2 bases from V and 5 bases from J, leaving 6 bases between. Germline values: CDR1 SEHNR, CDR2 FQNEAQ (reference sequence). The CDR3 is CASSLPGYGYTF. Written as DNA, the CDR3 is TGTGCCAGCAGCTTACCGGGATATGGCTACACCTTC.

The genes are TRBV3-1 (or the pseudogene TRBV3-2) and TRBJ2-5; TRBD2 matches 8 bases. Germline V gives CDR1 LGHDT, CDR2 YNNKEL (reference sequence). V was clipped by 1 base and J by 5 bases; unmatched bases: 9. The CDR3 sequence is 16 residues long. CDR3 residues: CASSQGVAGYIETQYF. The CDR3, as DNA: TGTGCCAGCAGCCAAGGGGTAGCGGGGTATATTGAGACCCAGTACTTC.

This clone was observed once. The chain links TRBV5-5 to TRBJ2-7; D not certain. CDR3 length: 15 residues. Germline V gene lookup returns CDR1 SGHKS and CDR2 YYEKEE (reference sequence). V lost 0 bases and J 2 bases, leaving 12 bases between the germline ends. The CDR3: CASSLVRQAAYEQYF. CDR3 in DNA: TGTGCCAGCAGCTTGGTCCGGCAGGCAGCCTACGAGCAGTACTTC. The full variable domain, in which reference TRBV5-5 and TRBJ2-7 provide the parts outside the CDR3, is DAGVTQSPTHLIKTRGQQVTLRCSPISGHKSVSWYQQVLGQGPQFIFQYYEKEERGRGNFPDRFSARQFPNYSSELNVNALLLGDSALYLCASSLVRQAAYEQYFGPGTRLTVT.

This clone was recorded a few times. V is TRBV3-1 (or the pseudogene TRBV3-2) and J is TRBJ2-6, with 12 bases identical to TRBD2. Germline V gene data show CDR1 as LGHDT and CDR2 as YNNKEL (reference sequence). The CDR3 totals 19 residues. The trim removed 4 bases at V and 3 bases at J, leaving 10 bases unmatched. CDR3 nucleotide sequence: TGTGCCAGCAGCCGAAAATCGACTAGCGGGAGTGTTGGGGCCAACGTCCTGACTTTC. Residues: CASSRKSTSGSVGANVLTF.

The chain recombines TRBV29-1 with TRBJ2-3, with D possibly being TRBD1 (5 bases). Trimming pared 0 bases from V and 2 bases from J, leaving 9 bases between. There are 14 residues in the CDR3. Germline V gene sequence: CDR1 SQVTM, CDR2 ANQGSEA. The CDR3, as DNA: TGCAGCGTTGAAGATGGGGCTACCACAGATACGCAGTATTTT. Protein sequence: CSVEDGATTDTQYF.

This clone was seen more than once but under ten times. This rearrangement joins TRBV11-2 to TRBJ1-1, with 10 bases lining up with TRBD1. After removal of 4 bases from V and 4 bases from J, the junction contained 6 bases not matched to a gene. Germline V gene sequence: CDR1 SGHAT, CDR2 FQNNGV. The CDR3 consists of 15 residues. The CDR3 DNA sequence: TGTGCCAGCAGCTCCTTTAGGGACAGGGGCACTGAAGCTTTCTTT. Encoded protein: CASSSFRDRGTEAFF.

This chain links TRBV2 with TRBJ1-5; the D is unclear. CDR1 is SNHLY and CDR2 is FYNNEI in the germline V gene. The CDR3 is 15 residues long. Trimming removed 1 base from V and 1 base from J, with 8 bases in between. The CDR3 sequence: CASSEGRYSNQPQHF. CDR3 coding DNA: TGTGCCAGCAGTGAAGGCAGGTACAGCAATCAGCCCCAGCATTTT.

The V gene is TRBV5-1, the J gene TRBJ1-1; 7 bases map to TRBD1. CDR3 length: 13 residues. Looked up from germline, CDR1 is SGHRS and CDR2 is YFSETQ. The V segment lost 4 bases and the J segment 1 base; nucleotides outside the gene matches: 1. The CDR3 loop reads CASSRDRNTEAFF. The CDR3 nucleotides are TGCGCCAGCAGCCGGGACAGGAACACTGAAGCTTTCTTT. The full variable domain, completed using reference TRBV5-1 and TRBJ1-1, is KAGVTQTPRYLIKTRGQQVTLSCSPISGHRSVSWYQQTPGQGLQFLFEYFSETQRNKGNFPGRFSGRQFSNSRSEMNVSTLELGDSALYLCASSRDRNTEAFFGQGTRLTVV.

V and J are TRBV6-5 and TRBJ1-2; 10 bases align to TRBD1. CDR1 is MNHEY and CDR2 is SVGAGI in the germline V gene. V gave up 4 bases and J gave up 4 bases; unmatched junction bases: 6. The CDR3 is made up of 15 amino acids. CDR3 sequence (DNA): TGTGCCAGCAGTTTTACCTGGGACAGGGGCTATGGCTACACCTTC. It codes for CASSFTWDRGYGYTF.

The chain uses TRBV4-1 and TRBJ2-7, with 12 positions matching TRBD2. Germline V gene sequence: CDR1 MGHRA, CDR2 YSYEKL. J lost 0 bases, V lost 5 bases, and 5 bases had no gene match. The CDR3 spans 16 residues. In DNA, the CDR3 is TGCGCCAGCAGCTTAACTAGCGGGAGGTCCTCCTACGAGCAGTACTTC. Translating it yields CASSLTSGRSSYEQYF.